This T cell receptor beta chain was sequenced in a study of post-analysis software for immune sequencing data. Study in general: The study covered relapsing-remitting, secondary progressive and progressive-relapsing courses of multiple sclerosis.

V shed 0 bases and J shed 1 base, with 12 bases lying between them. The CDR3 covers 16 residues. The germline gives CDR1 SNHLY, CDR2 FYNNEI. TCR beta libraries were prepared from cDNA with unique molecular identifiers. Yield was approximately 500,000 cDNA molecules from around 1 to 9.1 million T cells. TCRdb itself ran the PCR reads through MiXCR, one entry per CDR3 protein. The profile shows approximately 250,000 distinct CDR3 sequences, 36% of them singletons. General study results and limits: Controls showed lower frequencies than patients for a handful of TRBV segments, and TRBV5-6, TRBV5-1 and TRBV20-1 were among these. Normalized Chao1 diversity in multiple sclerosis patients fell significantly below that of controls.

Worth noting for this clonotype: No antigen is known for it.

J is TRBJ1-1 and V is TRBV2; D is undetermined. Input material: blood. This clonotype originated in a girl aged 10-17 years with multiple sclerosis. CDR3 residues: CASSEALGGWNTEAFF. DNA of the CDR3: TGTGCCAGCAGTGAAGCGTTAGGCGGATGGAACACTGAAGCTTTCTTT.